Shown below are 27 T cell receptor beta chains from a single sample sequenced in a study of T cells in localized non-small cell lung cancer. Profiling relied on immunoSEQ multiplex PCR, and the TCRdb table lists in-frame clones only, not all of them. The sample contains approximately 67,000 clones, approximately 84% of which appear only once. Sequences were derived from peripheral blood, sampled before any cancer treatment. These receptors came from a female donor over 55 with stage I lung adenocarcinoma.

This chain connects TRBV29-1 to TRBJ1-1, with 9 bases that match TRBD1. This CDR3 region has 12 residues. CDR1 and CDR2 from the germline V gene are SQVTM and ANQGSEA. V lost 6 bases, J lost 2 bases, and 1 base stayed unmatched. The CDR3 sequence is CSVDRGNTEAFF. The CDR3 DNA is TGCAGCGTGGACAGGGGCAACACTGAAGCTTTCTTT.

This clone was counted once. This rearrangement joins TRBV19 to TRBJ1-1; no firm D call. From germline, CDR1 is LNHDA and CDR2 SQIVND (reference sequence). The CDR3 spans 13 residues. V was pared by 4 bases and J by 1 base, with 7 bases between. CDR3 residues: CASSKPENTEAFF. In DNA form, the CDR3 reads TGTGCCAGTAGTAAACCAGAGAACACTGAAGCTTTCTTT.

The CDR3 DNA follows: TGTGCCAGCAGCTTAGGCCGGGAGGCCTTCGAGCAGTTCTTC. Translation: CASSLGREAFEQFF. The V and J genes are TRBV7-2 and TRBJ2-1, with TRBD2 identical over 7 bases. Trimming at V came to 1 base and at J to 10 bases, leaving 7 bases not matched to a gene. This CDR3 contains 14 residues. Germline-derived CDR1 and CDR2 are SGHTA and FQGNSA.

This chain uses TRBV25-1 with TRBJ2-6; D perhaps matches TRBD2 (7 bases). The germline CDR1 and CDR2 sequences are MGHDK and SYGVNS. The CDR3 loop spans 18 amino acids. V was clipped by 4 bases and J by 1 base, with 17 bases between them. CDR3 region: CASSGEGRGTSGANVLTF. The CDR3 nucleotides are TGTGCCAGCAGTGGGGAGGGGAGGGGGACATCTGGGGCCAACGTCCTGACTTTC.

The rearrangement joins TRBV18 to TRBJ1-1; tentative D call: TRBD1 (5 bases). CDR1 KGHSH and CDR2 LQKENI come from the germline V gene. The length of the CDR3 is 14 residues. V was clipped by 5 bases and J by 3 bases, with 13 bases between them. The CDR3 DNA sequence: TGTGCCAGCTCAATGCAGGGCCGGGACACTGAAGCTTTCTTT. Translated, it gives CASSMQGRDTEAFF. The full variable domain, in which reference TRBV18 and TRBJ1-1 provide the parts outside the CDR3, is NAGVMQNPRHLVRRRGQEARLRCSPMKGHSHVYWYRQLPEEGLKFMVYLQKENIIDESGMPKERFSAEFPKEGPSILRIQQVVRGDSAAYFCASSMQGRDTEAFFGQGTRLTVV.

The chain carries TRBV19 and TRBJ2-7, with no clear D. The germline CDR1 and CDR2 sequences are LNHDA and SQIVND (reference sequence). The CDR3 contains 14 residues. V lost 5 bases and J 3 bases, leaving 14 bases between the germline ends. The CDR3 reads CASSPSRAFYEQYF. The CDR3 DNA is TGTGCCAGTAGTCCCAGCCGGGCCTTCTACGAGCAGTACTTC.

J is TRBJ1-2 and V is TRBV4-2; the D gene is possibly TRBD1 (6 bases). Trimming removed 7 bases at V and 1 base at J, with 16 bases between. Germline CDR1 reads LGHNA; CDR2 reads YNFKEQ. This CDR3 has 15 residues. The CDR3 region has the DNA TGTGCCAGCACCCCAGGGGCAGAGTTTAACTATGGCTACACCTTC. Protein: CASTPGAEFNYGYTF.

This clone was observed once. The V and J genes are TRBV5-1 and TRBJ2-1; 8 bases are shared with TRBD2. CDR1 is SGHRS, CDR2 YFSETQ, per germline. The CDR3 sequence is 16 residues long. The J segment lost 3 bases and the V segment lost 0 bases, leaving 5 bases of the junction unmatched. For the CDR3, the DNA is TGCGCCAGCAGCTTGGCCGCTAGCGGGTTCTACAATGAGCAGTTCTTC. It is translated as CASSLAASGFYNEQFF.

The V and J genes are TRBV2 and TRBJ2-1; 9 bases align to TRBD1. CDR1 is SNHLY, CDR2 FYNNEI, per germline. The V and J ends lost 5 bases and 1 base, in that order; junction bases with no gene match: 3. CDR3 length: 15 residues. CDR3 nucleotide sequence: TGTGCCAGCAGTAAACAGGGGGCGTCCTACAATGAGCAGTTCTTC. Amino acids: CASSKQGASYNEQFF.

The V and J genes are TRBV30 and TRBJ2-1, with 10 bases lining up with TRBD2. Germline V CDR1 and CDR2: GTSNPN, SVGIG (reference sequence). The CDR3 is made up of 13 amino acids. V was clipped by 7 bases and J by 5 bases; unmatched bases: 5. In DNA form, the CDR3 reads TGTGCCTTAGAGCGGGAGGGCCACAATGAGCAGTTCTTC. This gives the protein CALEREGHNEQFF. Complete variable domain (other parts from reference TRBV30 and TRBJ2-1): SQTIHQWPATLVQPVGSPLSLECTVEGTSNPNLYWYRQAAGRGLQLLFYSVGIGQISSEVPQNLSASRPQDRQFILSSKKLLLSDSGFYLCALEREGHNEQFFGPGTRLTVL.

The chain couples TRBV2 to TRBJ1-3, with a weak D call TRBD1 (6 bases). The CDR3 sequence is 17 residues long. Per the germline V gene, CDR1 is SNHLY and CDR2 is FYNNEI. The ends were cut back, 8 bases at V and 0 bases at J, with 20 bases in the middle. The CDR3 DNA is TGTGCCAGCCACGGGACACCAAAATTCGACTCTGGAAACACCATATATTTT. The encoded protein is CASHGTPKFDSGNTIYF.

The rearrangement links TRBV30 to TRBJ2-7; TRBD1 matches 9 bases. CDR1 and CDR2 (germline): GTSNPN, SVGIG (reference sequence). The V segment lost 1 base and the J segment 9 bases; nucleotides outside the gene matches: 10. This CDR3 is 14 amino acids long. CDR3 sequence reads: CAWSARDRDGGQYF. The CDR3 DNA reads as TGTGCCTGGAGTGCCCGGGACAGGGATGGCGGGCAGTACTTC.

The chain carries TRBV30 and TRBJ2-7; TRBD1 matches 7 bases. The trim removed 2 bases at V and 0 bases at J, leaving 4 bases unmatched. CDR3 length equals 14 residues. Germline CDR1 GTSNPN, CDR2 SVGIG (reference sequence). CDR3: CAWSRGLSSYEQYF. CDR3 sequence (DNA): TGTGCCTGGAGTAGGGGGCTGAGCTCCTACGAGCAGTACTTC.

On this clone: Likely a read error: the CDR3 ends without its conserved phenylalanine or tryptophan. The rearrangement links TRBV7-2 to TRBJ2-3, with D hard to call. This CDR3 contains 12 residues. The germline gives CDR1 SGHTA, CDR2 FQGNSA. V lost 4 bases, J lost 2 bases, and 4 bases lay in between. Here the CDR3 reads CASSSYTDTQYY. CDR3 nucleotides: TGTGCCAGCAGCTCTTACACAGATACGCAGTATTAT.

This clone was detected only a few times. The chain joins TRBV7-6 to TRBJ1-2, with 12 bases fitting TRBD1. CDR1 and CDR2 (germline): SGHVS, FNYEAQ. The J segment lost 6 bases and the V segment lost 9 bases, leaving 11 bases of the junction unmatched. CDR3 length equals 15 residues. Here the CDR3 DNA reads TGTGCCAGTGGGACAGGGGGCTCCATCGATGATGGCTACACCTTC. Protein product: CASGTGGSIDDGYTF. The entire variable domain, with the rest obtained from reference TRBV7-6 and TRBJ1-2, is as follows: GAGVSQSPRYKVTKRGQDVALRCDPISGHVSLYWYRQALGQGPEFLTYFNYEAQQDKSGLPNDRFSAERPEGSISTLTIQRTEQRDSAMYRCASGTGGSIDDGYTFGSGTRLTVV.

V and J are TRBV2 and TRBJ1-5; tentative D call: TRBD1 (6 bases). V shed 6 bases and J shed 4 bases, with 16 bases lying between them. The CDR3 consists of 15 residues. Germline CDR1 and CDR2: SNHLY and FYNNEI. CDR3: CASSPLRTANQPQHF. Written as DNA, the CDR3 is TGTGCCAGCAGCCCCCTTCGGACAGCGAATCAGCCCCAGCATTTT. The whole variable domain, filled in from reference TRBV2 and TRBJ1-5, reads EPEVTQTPSHQVTQMGQEVILRCVPISNHLYFYWYRQILGQKVEFLVSFYNNEISEKSEIFDDQFSVERPDGSNFTLKIRSTKLEDSAMYFCASSPLRTANQPQHFGDGTRLSIL.

V gene TRBV11-2 combines with J gene TRBJ2-2; TRBD1 aligns across 9 bases. V shed 7 bases, J shed 7 bases, and the junction held 10 bases outside the gene matches. The CDR3 runs to 15 residues. Germline V CDR1 and CDR2: SGHAT, FQNNGV. CDR3 nucleotide sequence: TGTGCCAGCATACTCGGGACAGGGTATAGCGGGGAGCTGTTTTTT. Protein sequence: CASILGTGYSGELFF. Filled out from reference TRBV11-2 and TRBJ2-2, the complete variable domain reads EAGVAQSPRYKIIEKRQSVAFWCNPISGHATLYWYQQILGQGPKLLIQFQNNGVVDDSQLPKDRFSAERLKGVDSTLKIQPAKLEDSAVYLCASILGTGYSGELFFGEGSRLTVL.

The J gene is TRBJ2-1, the V gene TRBV11-1, with 9 bases identical to TRBD1. The CDR3 sequence is 18 residues long. Germline V lookup: CDR1 SGHAT, CDR2 FQDESV (reference sequence). Unmatched junction bases numbered 12, after V lost 2 bases and J lost 4 bases. Here the CDR3 DNA reads TGTGCCAGCAGCTTAACCGACAGGGGGAGGGGACTGTACAATGAGCAGTTCTTC. As protein: CASSLTDRGRGLYNEQFF.

This rearrangement joins TRBV2 to TRBJ2-5; 7 nucleotides agree with TRBD2. Germline lookup yields CDR1 SNHLY and CDR2 FYNNEI. V was clipped by 8 bases and J by 4 bases; unmatched bases: 13. The CDR3 runs 15 residues. CDR3 sequence: CASSAGVHRGETQYF. CDR3 DNA: TGTGCCAGCTCCGCGGGAGTTCATCGGGGAGAGACCCAGTACTTC.

The chain has TRBV18 and TRBJ1-2, with D unresolved. Trimming cost V 0 bases and J 4 bases, with 9 bases left between them. From germline, CDR1 is KGHSH and CDR2 LQKENI. The CDR3 has 14 residues. As DNA, the CDR3 is TGTGCCAGCTCACCACCAGGACGAGTCTATGGCTACACCTTC. It translates to CASSPPGRVYGYTF.

The chain links TRBV11-3 to TRBJ2-7; D unclear. V dropped 1 base and J dropped 5 bases, with 6 bases sitting between them. Germline lookup yields CDR1 SGHNT and CDR2 YENEEA. The CDR3 totals 12 residues. The CDR3 coding sequence is TGTGCCAGCAGCTTAGTAGCCCACGAGCAGTACTTC. This sequence encodes CASSLVAHEQYF. Based on the CDR3 plus reference TRBV11-3 and TRBJ2-7, the full variable domain is EAGVVQSPRYKIIEKKQPVAFWCNPISGHNTLYWYLQNLGQGPELLIRYENEEAVDDSQLPKDRFSAERLKGVDSTLKIQPAELGDSAVYLCASSLVAHEQYFGPGTRLTVT.

V gene TRBV5-1 combines with J gene TRBJ2-1, with D perhaps TRBD2 (6 bases). The CDR3 is 13 residues long. Per germline, CDR1 SGHRS and CDR2 YFSETQ. Trimming left V 6 bases short and J 6 bases short, with 13 bases between. The CDR3 region is CASNGGSGNEQFF. As DNA, the CDR3 is TGCGCCAGCAACGGGGGTAGCGGCAATGAGCAGTTCTTC.

J is TRBJ2-1 and V is TRBV9; D remains unclear. V lost 0 bases and J lost 10, with 8 bases in between. Per the germline V gene, CDR1 is SGDLS and CDR2 is YYNGEE. The CDR3 is 12 residues long. The chain's CDR3 is CASSVVEREQFF. The CDR3 DNA reads as TGTGCCAGCAGCGTAGTCGAGCGAGAGCAGTTCTTC.

V usage is TRBV28 and J usage is TRBJ1-2; D is perhaps TRBD1 (6 bases). V lost 4 bases and J lost 1, with 13 bases in between. CDR3 size: 15 residues. Looked up from germline, CDR1 is MDHEN and CDR2 is SYDVKM. The CDR3 nucleotides read TGTGCCAGCAGTTCCCCGACAGGTTATAACTATGGCTACACCTTC. Protein: CASSSPTGYNYGYTF.

This clone was seen just once. The genes are TRBV11-3 and TRBJ2-3; 7 nucleotides match TRBD2. This CDR3 contains 16 residues. CDR1 is SGHNT, CDR2 YENEEA, per germline. The J segment lost 2 bases and the V segment lost 1 base, leaving 6 bases of the junction unmatched. For the CDR3, the DNA is TGTGCCAGCAGCTTAGGTCGGGGGGTGAACACAGATACGCAGTATTTT. Translation gives CASSLGRGVNTDTQYF. The full variable domain, in which reference TRBV11-3 and TRBJ2-3 provide the parts outside the CDR3, is EAGVVQSPRYKIIEKKQPVAFWCNPISGHNTLYWYLQNLGQGPELLIRYENEEAVDDSQLPKDRFSAERLKGVDSTLKIQPAELGDSAVYLCASSLGRGVNTDTQYFGPGTRLTVL.

The chain carries TRBV11-2 and TRBJ2-7; no firm D call. Trimming removed 4 bases at V and 5 bases at J, with 12 bases between. CDR1 is SGHAT, CDR2 FQNNGV, per germline. The CDR3 is made up of 13 amino acids. The CDR3 reads CASSYTPSHEQYF. As DNA, the CDR3 is TGTGCCAGCAGCTACACACCCTCGCACGAGCAGTACTTC.

The V gene is TRBV9, the J gene TRBJ2-7; no clear D. Per the germline V gene, CDR1 is SGDLS and CDR2 is YYNGEE. V was trimmed by 0 bases and J by 2 bases, leaving 12 bases between them. The CDR3 contains 15 residues. The CDR3: CASSVAPVGTYEQYF. The CDR3 DNA reads TGTGCCAGCAGCGTAGCCCCGGTGGGAACCTACGAGCAGTACTTC.